These T cell receptor beta chains were read from a single sample in a study of read filtering for tumor transcriptome and immune sequencing. Via MiXCR, TCRdb re-called the reads, giving one row per CDR3 protein. The table includes 30,000 to 40,000 distinct CDR3 sequences, roughly an eighth detected once. The sequencing input was a population of CD138-negative cells sorted from bone marrow. These receptors all come from a donor aged 40 or older with multiple myeloma. CDR3s include the opening cysteine and the closing phenylalanine or tryptophan. Fields, in order: J gene, clone size, V gene, D gene, CDR3 DNA, CDR3 protein. D genes are given only for firm matches. Clone size is stated in some rows and not others, as once, few, many or a class when expanded.

j_gene: TRBJ2-3; abundance: many; v_gene: TRBV15; d_gene: TRBD2; CDR3nt: TGTGCCACCAGCGGCGAGGTCGGCGGGGGTAGGGATACGCAGTATTTT; CDR3aa: CATSGEVGGGRDTQYF
j_gene: TRBJ2-3; abundance: many; v_gene: TRBV5-1; d_gene: TRBD1; CDR3nt: TGCGCCAGCAGCTTGGGGGCAGGGGGTTTTCGCACAGATACGCAGTATTTT; CDR3aa: CASSLGAGGFRTDTQYF
j_gene: TRBJ2-1; abundance: medium-sized; v_gene: TRBV11-3; d_gene: .; CDR3nt: TGTGCCAGCAGCTTAGGCGGGGGCGGGAGCTCCTACAATGAGCAGTTCTTC; CDR3aa: CASSLGGGGSSYNEQFF
j_gene: TRBJ2-3; abundance: .; v_gene: TRBV2; d_gene: TRBD2; CDR3nt: TGTGCCAGCAGTCGGACTAGTTCCGCAGATACGCAGTATTTT; CDR3aa: CASSRTSSADTQYF
j_gene: TRBJ1-4; abundance: many; v_gene: TRBV2; d_gene: .; CDR3nt: TGTGCCAGCAGGGAACAGGGAAATGGGGAAAAACTGTTTTTT; CDR3aa: CASREQGNGEKLFF
j_gene: TRBJ2-7; abundance: many; v_gene: TRBV5-6; d_gene: .; CDR3nt: TGTGCCAGCAGTTTGGCTGGCGGGACCGGAGGGGAGCAGTACTTC; CDR3aa: CASSLAGGTGGEQYF
j_gene: TRBJ2-5; abundance: .; v_gene: TRBV19; d_gene: TRBD1; CDR3nt: TGTGCCACCAGACAGGGCGGTCAAGAGACCCAGTACTTC; CDR3aa: CATRQGGQETQYF
j_gene: TRBJ2-5; abundance: many; v_gene: TRBV5-1; d_gene: .; CDR3nt: TGCGCCAGCAGTCCCGGGGACCCTGTGGAGACCCAGTACTTC; CDR3aa: CASSPGDPVETQYF
j_gene: TRBJ1-2; abundance: many; v_gene: TRBV2; d_gene: TRBD1; CDR3nt: TGTGCCAGCAGTGAAGCGCTTCTAACAGGGGCCACCCTTAACTATGGCTACACCTTC; CDR3aa: CASSEALLTGATLNYGYTF
j_gene: TRBJ1-5; abundance: .; v_gene: TRBV2; d_gene: .; CDR3nt: TGTGCCAGCAGTGAACAGGGAGGGTTTCAGCCCCAGCATTTT; CDR3aa: CASSEQGGFQPQHF
j_gene: TRBJ2-2; abundance: many; v_gene: TRBV6-5; d_gene: .; CDR3nt: TGTGCCAGCAGTCTACGTCAAAGGACCGGGGAGCTGTTTTTT; CDR3aa: CASSLRQRTGELFF
j_gene: TRBJ1-2; abundance: many; v_gene: TRBV12-3/TRBV12-4; d_gene: TRBD1; CDR3nt: TGTGCCAGCAGACCGACCGACAGGGAGAGCTATGGCTACACCTTC; CDR3aa: CASRPTDRESYGYTF
j_gene: TRBJ2-2; abundance: .; v_gene: TRBV12-3/TRBV12-4; d_gene: .; CDR3nt: TGTGCCAGCAGTTTTTCAGGGAACGGGGAGCTGTTTTTT; CDR3aa: CASSFSGNGELFF
j_gene: TRBJ2-2; abundance: many; v_gene: TRBV27; d_gene: TRBD1; CDR3nt: TGTGCCAGCAGTTTACAGCCAGGGGGCTTCGGGGAGCTGTTTTTT; CDR3aa: CASSLQPGGFGELFF
j_gene: TRBJ2-6; abundance: many; v_gene: TRBV11-2; d_gene: .; CDR3nt: TGTGCCAGCAGCTTAGGGCCGCTCTCTGGGGCCAACGTCCTGACTTTC; CDR3aa: CASSLGPLSGANVLTF
j_gene: TRBJ1-1; abundance: many; v_gene: TRBV6-2/TRBV6-3; d_gene: TRBD1; CDR3nt: TGTGCCAGCAGTCTGACAGGGGAAACCACTGAAGCTTTCTTT; CDR3aa: CASSLTGETTEAFF
j_gene: TRBJ1-4; abundance: many; v_gene: TRBV19; d_gene: .; CDR3nt: TGTGCCAGTGGACAGCAGGTCGGTGGGGAAAAACTGTTTTTT; CDR3aa: CASGQQVGGEKLFF
j_gene: TRBJ2-1; abundance: many; v_gene: TRBV3-1; d_gene: .; CDR3nt: TGTGCCAGCAGCTACGTGGTTGTGGGCGGGATACAGTTCTTC; CDR3aa: CASSYVVVGGIQFF
j_gene: TRBJ1-5; abundance: .; v_gene: TRBV4-1; d_gene: .; CDR3nt: TGCGCCAGCAGCCAAAGGACAGTCAATCAGCCCCAGCATTTT; CDR3aa: CASSQRTVNQPQHF
j_gene: TRBJ2-7; abundance: many; v_gene: TRBV20-1; d_gene: TRBD2; CDR3nt: TGCAGTGCTCCGACTAGCGTAGCCTACGAGCAGTACTTC; CDR3aa: CSAPTSVAYEQYF
j_gene: TRBJ1-6; abundance: many; v_gene: TRBV7-9; d_gene: .; CDR3nt: TGTGCCAGCGGCGTGGCAGGGTCCTTATCCGCCCTCCACTTT; CDR3aa: CASGVAGSLSALHF
j_gene: TRBJ2-1; abundance: medium-sized; v_gene: TRBV12-3/TRBV12-4; d_gene: TRBD2; CDR3nt: TGTGCCAGCAGCCTAGACCCACCGGGAGGTCTAGTTTCAGCAGGACCCTTAAATGAGCAGTTCTTC; CDR3aa: CASSLDPPGGLVSAGPLNEQFF
j_gene: TRBJ2-1; abundance: many; v_gene: TRBV5-6; d_gene: .; CDR3nt: TGTGCCAGCAGCTCCTTACCTTGGGGTTTGGCCTACAATGAGCAGTTCTTC; CDR3aa: CASSSLPWGLAYNEQFF
j_gene: TRBJ1-1; abundance: .; v_gene: TRBV29-1; d_gene: .; CDR3nt: TGCAGCGTTGGGGGCGGCAGGGGTAACACTGAAGCTTTCTTT; CDR3aa: CSVGGGRGNTEAFF
j_gene: TRBJ2-5; abundance: few; v_gene: TRBV7-9; d_gene: .; CDR3nt: TGTGCCAGCAGCCCAAAAATCGAGACCCAGTACTTC; CDR3aa: CASSPKIETQYF
j_gene: TRBJ2-1; abundance: many; v_gene: TRBV24-1; d_gene: .; CDR3nt: TGTGCCACCAGTCGGCGGGACAGCTCCTACAATGAGCAGTTCTTC; CDR3aa: CATSRRDSSYNEQFF
j_gene: TRBJ1-1; abundance: many; v_gene: TRBV20-1; d_gene: .; CDR3nt: TGCAGTGCTAGAAGGACCACGAACACTGAAGCTTTCTTT; CDR3aa: CSARRTTNTEAFF
j_gene: TRBJ2-7; abundance: many; v_gene: TRBV6-6; d_gene: .; CDR3nt: TGTGCCAGCAGTTACGCTGGGGAGCAGTACTTC; CDR3aa: CASSYAGEQYF
j_gene: TRBJ2-3; abundance: many; v_gene: TRBV11-2; d_gene: TRBD2; CDR3nt: TGTGCCAGCAGCTACCGTGGACTAGCCGCTTTAGATACGCAGTATTTT; CDR3aa: CASSYRGLAALDTQYF
j_gene: TRBJ2-1; abundance: medium-sized; v_gene: TRBV6-5; d_gene: .; CDR3nt: TGTGCCAGCAGTTACTCGGTGCCGGCAGGGGAGCAGTTCTTC; CDR3aa: CASSYSVPAGEQFF
j_gene: TRBJ2-5; abundance: many; v_gene: TRBV7-9; d_gene: .; CDR3nt: TGTGCCAGCAGCTTACCCGTTCAAGAGACCCAGTACTTC; CDR3aa: CASSLPVQETQYF
j_gene: TRBJ1-1; abundance: many; v_gene: TRBV7-6; d_gene: .; CDR3nt: TGTGCCAGCAGCTTAAGGTCGATAGGGGACACTGAAGCTTTCTTT; CDR3aa: CASSLRSIGDTEAFF
j_gene: TRBJ2-7; abundance: many; v_gene: TRBV6-2/TRBV6-3; d_gene: TRBD2; CDR3nt: TGTGCCAGCAGACAAACCGGGACTACCTACGAGCAGTACTTC; CDR3aa: CASRQTGTTYEQYF
j_gene: TRBJ2-5; abundance: few; v_gene: TRBV11-2; d_gene: TRBD1; CDR3nt: TGTGCCAGCACCCCGGCAGGGGGCAGGGAGACCCAGTACTTC; CDR3aa: CASTPAGGRETQYF
j_gene: TRBJ2-1; abundance: many; v_gene: TRBV6-6; d_gene: TRBD2; CDR3nt: TGTGCCAGCAGTTTCCCCAGCGGGAGGGCCAATGAGCAGTTCTTC; CDR3aa: CASSFPSGRANEQFF
j_gene: TRBJ2-5; abundance: many; v_gene: TRBV29-1; d_gene: .; CDR3nt: TGCAGCGTGACTAGGCCGATGGAGACCCAGTACTTC; CDR3aa: CSVTRPMETQYF
j_gene: TRBJ1-1; abundance: many; v_gene: TRBV11-3; d_gene: .; CDR3nt: TGTGCCAGCAGCTTAGTCGGTGGGATGAACACTGAAGCTTTCTTT; CDR3aa: CASSLVGGMNTEAFF
j_gene: TRBJ2-1; abundance: many; v_gene: TRBV7-9; d_gene: .; CDR3nt: TGTGCCAGCAGCCACGATAGGAATGAGCAGTTCTTC; CDR3aa: CASSHDRNEQFF
j_gene: TRBJ2-3; abundance: many; v_gene: TRBV4-2; d_gene: TRBD2; CDR3nt: TGTGCCAGCAGCCAAGTTTCCGGGGGGGTTCGTTTGGATACGCAGTATTTT; CDR3aa: CASSQVSGGVRLDTQYF
j_gene: TRBJ2-7; abundance: few; v_gene: TRBV7-9; d_gene: .; CDR3nt: TGTGCCAGCAGCTTACAAGGGACACCCTCTTCCTTC; CDR3aa: CASSLQGTPSSF
j_gene: TRBJ2-3; abundance: .; v_gene: TRBV4-1; d_gene: .; CDR3nt: TGCCCCAGGACCGTAGCTAGACATCCTAGCACAGATACGCAGTATTTT; CDR3aa: CPRTVARHPSTDTQYF
j_gene: TRBJ2-2; abundance: .; v_gene: TRBV29-1; d_gene: TRBD1; CDR3nt: TGCAGCGTCCTGGGACAGGAAACCGGGGAGCTGTTTTTT; CDR3aa: CSVLGQETGELFF
j_gene: TRBJ1-1; abundance: many; v_gene: TRBV29-1; d_gene: .; CDR3nt: TGCAGCGGGATTGGTCAATTGAACACTGAAGCTTTCTTT; CDR3aa: CSGIGQLNTEAFF
j_gene: TRBJ1-1; abundance: .; v_gene: TRBV7-9; d_gene: .; CDR3nt: TGTGCCAGCAGCTTAGCGGGGGGTGATAATGAAGCTTTCTTT; CDR3aa: CASSLAGGDNEAFF
j_gene: TRBJ2-5; abundance: many; v_gene: TRBV5-1; d_gene: .; CDR3nt: TGCGCCAGCAGCTCACATGGGGACCCTCAGACCGACCAGTACTTC; CDR3aa: CASSSHGDPQTDQYF
j_gene: TRBJ2-7; abundance: many; v_gene: TRBV3-1; d_gene: .; CDR3nt: TGTGCCAGCAGCCAAGAAGGGCTAGAGCAGTACTTC; CDR3aa: CASSQEGLEQYF
j_gene: TRBJ2-1; abundance: few; v_gene: TRBV27; d_gene: .; CDR3nt: TGTGCCAGCAGCCCCCGGGGGACCTACAATGAGCAGTTCTTC; CDR3aa: CASSPRGTYNEQFF
j_gene: TRBJ2-1; abundance: many; v_gene: TRBV11-3; d_gene: TRBD1; CDR3nt: TGTGCCAGCAGCCACCGACAGGGTTGGAACTACAATGAGCAGTTCTTC; CDR3aa: CASSHRQGWNYNEQFF
j_gene: TRBJ2-1; abundance: many; v_gene: TRBV5-1; d_gene: .; CDR3nt: TGCGCCAGCAGCTTGGGAGGCCAAATTTCCAATGAGCAGTTCTTC; CDR3aa: CASSLGGQISNEQFF
j_gene: TRBJ2-1; abundance: many; v_gene: TRBV3-1; d_gene: TRBD1; CDR3nt: TGTGCCAGCAGCCGACGGGACAGCCTATACAATGAGCAGTTCTTC; CDR3aa: CASSRRDSLYNEQFF
j_gene: TRBJ2-2; abundance: many; v_gene: TRBV20-1; d_gene: TRBD2; CDR3nt: TGCAGTGCTAGCGGGGGGGCTTCTAGGGACACCGGGGAGCTGTTTTTT; CDR3aa: CSASGGASRDTGELFF
j_gene: TRBJ2-3; abundance: many; v_gene: TRBV7-7; d_gene: TRBD2; CDR3nt: TGTGCTAGCAGCTTAGGACTAGCTACCACAGATACGCAGTATTTT; CDR3aa: CASSLGLATTDTQYF
j_gene: TRBJ2-2; abundance: many; v_gene: TRBV6-2/TRBV6-3; d_gene: .; CDR3nt: TGTGCCAGCACGAGACTAGTGAGCACCGGGGAGCTGTTTTTT; CDR3aa: CASTRLVSTGELFF
j_gene: TRBJ2-7; abundance: few; v_gene: TRBV28; d_gene: .; CDR3nt: TGTGCCAGCATTGGCAGCCCATCGTCCTACGAGCAGTACTTC; CDR3aa: CASIGSPSSYEQYF
j_gene: TRBJ1-5; abundance: many; v_gene: TRBV4-1; d_gene: TRBD1; CDR3nt: TGCGCCAGCAGCAATCCCGGGACAGGGAGACAGCCCCAGCATTTT; CDR3aa: CASSNPGTGRQPQHF